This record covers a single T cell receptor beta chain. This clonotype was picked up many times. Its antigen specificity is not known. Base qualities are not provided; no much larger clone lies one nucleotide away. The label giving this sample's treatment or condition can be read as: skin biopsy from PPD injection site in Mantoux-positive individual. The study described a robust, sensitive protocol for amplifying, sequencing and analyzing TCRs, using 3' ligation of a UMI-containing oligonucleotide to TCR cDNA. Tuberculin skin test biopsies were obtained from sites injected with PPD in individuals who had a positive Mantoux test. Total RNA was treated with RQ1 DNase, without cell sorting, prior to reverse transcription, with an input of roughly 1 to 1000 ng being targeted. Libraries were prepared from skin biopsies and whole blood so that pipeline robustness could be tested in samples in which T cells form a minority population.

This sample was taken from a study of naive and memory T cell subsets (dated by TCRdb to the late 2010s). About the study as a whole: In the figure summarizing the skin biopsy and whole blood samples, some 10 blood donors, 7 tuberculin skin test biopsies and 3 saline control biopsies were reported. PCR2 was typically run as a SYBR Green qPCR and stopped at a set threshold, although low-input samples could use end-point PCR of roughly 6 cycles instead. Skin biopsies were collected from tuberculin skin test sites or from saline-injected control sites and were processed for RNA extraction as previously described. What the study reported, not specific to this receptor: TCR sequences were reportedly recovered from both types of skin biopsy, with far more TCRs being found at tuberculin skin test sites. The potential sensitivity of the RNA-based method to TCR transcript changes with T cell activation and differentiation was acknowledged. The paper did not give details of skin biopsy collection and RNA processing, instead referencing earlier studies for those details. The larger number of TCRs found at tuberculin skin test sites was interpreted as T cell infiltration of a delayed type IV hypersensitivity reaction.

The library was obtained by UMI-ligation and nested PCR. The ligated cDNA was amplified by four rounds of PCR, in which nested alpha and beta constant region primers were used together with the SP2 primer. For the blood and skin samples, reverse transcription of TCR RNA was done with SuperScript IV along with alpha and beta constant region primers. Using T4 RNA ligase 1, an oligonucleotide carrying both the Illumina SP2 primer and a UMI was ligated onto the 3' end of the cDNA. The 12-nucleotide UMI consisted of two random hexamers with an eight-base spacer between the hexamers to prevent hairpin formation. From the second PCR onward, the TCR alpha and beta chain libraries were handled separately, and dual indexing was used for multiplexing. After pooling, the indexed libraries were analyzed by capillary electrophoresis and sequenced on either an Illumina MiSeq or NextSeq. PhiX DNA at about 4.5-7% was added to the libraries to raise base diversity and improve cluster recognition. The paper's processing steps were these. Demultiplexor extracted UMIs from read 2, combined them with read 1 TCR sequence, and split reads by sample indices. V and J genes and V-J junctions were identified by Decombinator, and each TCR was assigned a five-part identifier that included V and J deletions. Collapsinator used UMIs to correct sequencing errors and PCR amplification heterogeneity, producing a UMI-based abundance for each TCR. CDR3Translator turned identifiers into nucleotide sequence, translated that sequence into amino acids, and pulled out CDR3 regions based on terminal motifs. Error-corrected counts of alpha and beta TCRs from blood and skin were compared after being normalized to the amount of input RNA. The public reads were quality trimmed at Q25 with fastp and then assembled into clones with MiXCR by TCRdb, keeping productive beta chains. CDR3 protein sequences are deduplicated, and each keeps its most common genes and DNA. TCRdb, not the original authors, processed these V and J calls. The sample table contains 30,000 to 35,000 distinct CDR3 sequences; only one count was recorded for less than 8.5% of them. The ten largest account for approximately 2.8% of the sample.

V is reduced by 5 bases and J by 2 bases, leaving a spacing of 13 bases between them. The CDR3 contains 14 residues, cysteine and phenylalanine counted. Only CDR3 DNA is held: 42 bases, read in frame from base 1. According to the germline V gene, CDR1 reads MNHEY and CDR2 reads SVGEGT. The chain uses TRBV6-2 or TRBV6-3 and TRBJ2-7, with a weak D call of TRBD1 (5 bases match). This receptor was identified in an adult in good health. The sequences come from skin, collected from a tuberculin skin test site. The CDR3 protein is CASSPTGFTYEQYF. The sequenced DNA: TGTGCCAGCAGTCCCACAGGTTTTACCTACGAGCAGTACTTC.